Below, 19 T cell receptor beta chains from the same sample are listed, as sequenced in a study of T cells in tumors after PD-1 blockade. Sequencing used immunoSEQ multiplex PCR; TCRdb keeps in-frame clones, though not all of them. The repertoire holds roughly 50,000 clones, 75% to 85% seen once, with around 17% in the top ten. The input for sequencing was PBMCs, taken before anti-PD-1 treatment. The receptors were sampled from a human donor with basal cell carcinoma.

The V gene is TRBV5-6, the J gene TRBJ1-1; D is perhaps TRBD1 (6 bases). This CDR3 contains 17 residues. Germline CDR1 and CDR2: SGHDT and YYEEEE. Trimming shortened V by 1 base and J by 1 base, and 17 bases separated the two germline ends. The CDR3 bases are TGTGCCAGCAGCTTGAGGTCTACGGGGGGCGCGAACACTGAAGCTTTCTTT. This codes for CASSLRSTGGANTEAFF.

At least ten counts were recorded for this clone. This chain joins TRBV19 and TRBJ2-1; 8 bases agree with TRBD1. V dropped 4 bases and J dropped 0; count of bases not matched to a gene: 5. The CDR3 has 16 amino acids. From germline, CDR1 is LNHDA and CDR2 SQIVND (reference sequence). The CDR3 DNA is TGTGCCAGTAGTACCCTCACAGGGGGCTCCTACAATGAGCAGTTCTTC. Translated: CASSTLTGGSYNEQFF.

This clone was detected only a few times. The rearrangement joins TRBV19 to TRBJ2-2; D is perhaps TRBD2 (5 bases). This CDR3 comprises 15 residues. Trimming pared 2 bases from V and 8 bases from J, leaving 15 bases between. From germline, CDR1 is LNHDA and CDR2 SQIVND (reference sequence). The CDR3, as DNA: TGTGCCAGTAGTATACAGGCCGGGGTCTCTGGGGAGCTGTTTTTT. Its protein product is CASSIQAGVSGELFF.

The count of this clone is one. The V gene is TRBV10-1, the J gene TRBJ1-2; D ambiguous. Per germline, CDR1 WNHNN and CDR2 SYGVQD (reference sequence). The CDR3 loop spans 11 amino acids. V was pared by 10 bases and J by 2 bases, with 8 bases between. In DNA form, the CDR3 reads TGCGCCACGGGCGGGAACTATGGCTACACCTTC. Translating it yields CATGGNYGYTF.

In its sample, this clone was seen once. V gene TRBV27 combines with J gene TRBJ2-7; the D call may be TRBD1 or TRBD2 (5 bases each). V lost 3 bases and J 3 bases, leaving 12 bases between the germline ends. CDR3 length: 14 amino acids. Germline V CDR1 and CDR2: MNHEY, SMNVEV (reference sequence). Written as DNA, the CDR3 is TGTGCCAGCAGTTTTCGGCCAGGGAGCTACGAGCAGTACTTC. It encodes CASSFRPGSYEQYF.

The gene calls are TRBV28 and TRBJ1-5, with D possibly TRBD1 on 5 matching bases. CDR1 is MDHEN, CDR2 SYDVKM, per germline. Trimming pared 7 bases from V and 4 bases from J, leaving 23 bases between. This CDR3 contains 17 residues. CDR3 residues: CASIPPLSGLGNQPQHF. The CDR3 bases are TGTGCCAGCATCCCCCCTCTCTCAGGGTTGGGGAATCAGCCCCAGCATTTT.

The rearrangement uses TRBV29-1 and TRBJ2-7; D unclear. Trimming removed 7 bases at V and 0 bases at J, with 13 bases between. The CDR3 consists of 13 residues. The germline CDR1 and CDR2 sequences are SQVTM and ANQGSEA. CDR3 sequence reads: CSALLRSSYEQYF. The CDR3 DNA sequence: TGCAGCGCCCTTCTTAGGTCCTCCTACGAGCAGTACTTC.

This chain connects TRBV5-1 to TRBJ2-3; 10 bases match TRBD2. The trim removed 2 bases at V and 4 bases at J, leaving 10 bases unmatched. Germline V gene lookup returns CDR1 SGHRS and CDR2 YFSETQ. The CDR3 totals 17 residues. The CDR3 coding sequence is TGCGCCAGCAGCTTAAGAGCGGGAGGGCTAGGGGCAGATACGCAGTATTTT. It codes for CASSLRAGGLGADTQYF.

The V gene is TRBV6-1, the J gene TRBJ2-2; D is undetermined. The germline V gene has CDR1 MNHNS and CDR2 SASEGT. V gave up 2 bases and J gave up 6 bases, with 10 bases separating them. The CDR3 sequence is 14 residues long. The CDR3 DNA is TGTGCCAGCAGTGAACGTGGTCCTCCCGGGGAGCTGTTTTTT. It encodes CASSERGPPGELFF.

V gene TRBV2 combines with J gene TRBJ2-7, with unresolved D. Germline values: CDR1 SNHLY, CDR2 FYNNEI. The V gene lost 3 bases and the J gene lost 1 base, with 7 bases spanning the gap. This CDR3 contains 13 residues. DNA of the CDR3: TGTGCCAGCAGTGACGTCTTTTCCTACGAGCAGTACTTC. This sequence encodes CASSDVFSYEQYF.

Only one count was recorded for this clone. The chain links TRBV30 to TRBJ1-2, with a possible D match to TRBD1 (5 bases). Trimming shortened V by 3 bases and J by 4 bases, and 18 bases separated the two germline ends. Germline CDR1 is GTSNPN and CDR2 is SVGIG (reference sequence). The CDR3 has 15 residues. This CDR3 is CAWSAEGWAPYGYTF. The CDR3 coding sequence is TGTGCCTGGAGCGCCGAGGGGTGGGCGCCCTATGGCTACACCTTC.

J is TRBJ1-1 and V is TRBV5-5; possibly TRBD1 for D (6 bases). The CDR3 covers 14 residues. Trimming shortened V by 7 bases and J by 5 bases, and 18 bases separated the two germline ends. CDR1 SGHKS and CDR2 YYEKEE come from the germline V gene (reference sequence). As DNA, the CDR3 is TGTGCCAGCGTTTGGACAGCCCTTGGAACTGAAGCTTTCTTT. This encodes CASVWTALGTEAFF. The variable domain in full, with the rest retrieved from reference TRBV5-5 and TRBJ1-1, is DAGVTQSPTHLIKTRGQQVTLRCSPISGHKSVSWYQQVLGQGPQFIFQYYEKEERGRGNFPDRFSARQFPNYSSELNVNALLLGDSALYLCASVWTALGTEAFFGQGTRLTVV.

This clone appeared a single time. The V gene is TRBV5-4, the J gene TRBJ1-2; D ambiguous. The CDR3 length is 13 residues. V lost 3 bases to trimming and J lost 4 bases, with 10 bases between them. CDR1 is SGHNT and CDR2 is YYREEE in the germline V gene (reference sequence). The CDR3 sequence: CASSSNRAYGYTF. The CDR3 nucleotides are TGTGCCAGCAGCTCAAATCGGGCCTATGGCTACACCTTC.

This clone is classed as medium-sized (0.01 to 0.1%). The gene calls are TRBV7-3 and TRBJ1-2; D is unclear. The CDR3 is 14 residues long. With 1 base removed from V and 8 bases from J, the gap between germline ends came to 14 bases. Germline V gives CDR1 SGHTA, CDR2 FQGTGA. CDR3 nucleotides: TGTGCCAGCAGCTTAAGGCCAGGAGATACCGGCTACACCTTC. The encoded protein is CASSLRPGDTGYTF.

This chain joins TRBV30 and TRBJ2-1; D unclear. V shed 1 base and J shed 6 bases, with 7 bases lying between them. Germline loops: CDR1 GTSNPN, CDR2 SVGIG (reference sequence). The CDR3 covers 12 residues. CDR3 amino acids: CAWSEVSNEQFF. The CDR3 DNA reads TGTGCCTGGAGTGAGGTCTCCAATGAGCAGTTCTTC.

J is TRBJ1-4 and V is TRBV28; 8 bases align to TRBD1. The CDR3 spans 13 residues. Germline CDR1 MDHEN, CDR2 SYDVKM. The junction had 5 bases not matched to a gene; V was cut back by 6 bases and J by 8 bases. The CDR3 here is CASSDRGREKLFF. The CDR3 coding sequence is TGTGCCAGCAGCGACAGGGGACGAGAAAAACTGTTTTTT.

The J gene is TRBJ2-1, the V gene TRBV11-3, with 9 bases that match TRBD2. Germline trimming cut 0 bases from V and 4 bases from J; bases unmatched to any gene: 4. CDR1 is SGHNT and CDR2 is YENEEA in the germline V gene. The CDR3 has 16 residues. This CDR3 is CASSLDSAGGYNEQFF. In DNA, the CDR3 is TGTGCCAGCAGCTTAGATTCAGCGGGAGGTTACAATGAGCAGTTCTTC.

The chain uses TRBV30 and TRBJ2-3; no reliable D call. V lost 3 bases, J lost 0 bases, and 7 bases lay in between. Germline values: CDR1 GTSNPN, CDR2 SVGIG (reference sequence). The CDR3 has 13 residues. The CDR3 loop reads CAWSEDSTDTQYF. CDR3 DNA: TGTGCCTGGAGCGAAGACAGCACAGATACGCAGTATTTT.

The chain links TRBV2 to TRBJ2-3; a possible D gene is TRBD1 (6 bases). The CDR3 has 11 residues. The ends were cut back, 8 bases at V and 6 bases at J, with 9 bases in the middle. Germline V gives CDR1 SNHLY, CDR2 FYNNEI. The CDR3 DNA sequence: TGTGCCAGCGGAAGGGGGGATACGCAGTATTTT. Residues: CASGRGDTQYF.